The source of this TCR beta chain is a study of T cell responses to AZD1222 COVID-19 vaccine. V was trimmed by 1 base and J by 8 bases, leaving 14 bases between them. The length of the CDR3 is 14 residues. Germline-derived CDR1 and CDR2 are LGHNA and YNFKEQ. As regards this clone: The antigen is unknown.

Method: immunoSEQ multiplex PCR; TCRdb's copy keeps in-frame clones and lacks some. The table records 100,000 to 150,000 clones, roughly 89% of them present only once. The study, taken as a whole, reports: Females made up more of the donors, who were largely white British, and clonal diversity may have come out too low.

The chain couples TRBV4-2 to TRBJ1-2; unclear D gene. This receptor was obtained from an adult in good health. The sample here was peripheral blood, taken on day 0 of AZD1222 vaccination. The CDR3, as DNA: TGTGCCAGCAGCCAAGGCGGGTCGGCGGGCGGCTACACCTTC. Its protein is CASSQGGSAGGYTF.